One and the same sample provided the 7 T cell receptor beta chains below, sequenced in a study of T cell responses to AZD1222 COVID-19 vaccine. This table comes from immunoSEQ multiplex PCR, and its TCRdb copy is limited to in-frame clones, with some not included. Among some 86,000 clones, 88% were seen once, and the ten largest hold less than 9%. The sample here was peripheral blood, taken 28 days after the second AZD1222 dose. Receptors originate from an adult who received the AZD1222 COVID-19 vaccine.

V is TRBV4-2 and J is TRBJ2-5; possible D gene TRBD2, 5 bases. The CDR3 is 13 residues long. Per germline, CDR1 LGHNA and CDR2 YNFKEQ. Trimming took 0 bases from V and 5 from J, leaving 7 bases between them. The CDR3 coding sequence is TGTGCCAGCAGCCAAGATAGGAGGGAGACCCAGTACTTC. It codes for CASSQDRRETQYF.

The V call is TRBV7-9, the J call TRBJ2-1; 16 bases match TRBD2. Germline V CDR1 and CDR2: SEHNR, FQNEAQ (reference sequence). Losses at the gene ends were 5 bases for V and 8 bases for J; bases not matched to a gene: 0. The CDR3 has 14 amino acids. The CDR3 DNA sequence: TGTGCCAGCAGCGGGACTAGCGGGGGGGATGAGCAGTTCTTC. This codes for CASSGTSGGDEQFF.

This clone was counted only a few times. This CDR3 is CASRADDLAYEQYF. The CDR3 nucleotides read TGTGCCAGCAGGGCGGACGATTTAGCCTACGAGCAGTACTTC. The V and J genes are TRBV6-5 and TRBJ2-7; D not certain. Germline V lookup: CDR1 MNHEY, CDR2 SVGAGI. The ends were cut back, 6 bases at V and 2 bases at J, with 14 bases in the middle. This CDR3 contains 14 residues.

This chain uses TRBV15 with TRBJ2-1, with TRBD2 identical over 7 bases. V shed 8 bases and J 16 bases; nucleotides not matched to a gene: 14. The germline V gene has CDR1 LNHNV and CDR2 YYDKDF (reference sequence). The CDR3 covers 12 residues. The CDR3 region has the DNA TGTGCCACCTCGATGGATGGACTAGGATGTTTCTTC. It translates to CATSMDGLGCFF. Based on the CDR3 plus reference TRBV15 and TRBJ2-1, the full variable domain is DAMVIQNPRYQVTQFGKPVTLSCSQTLNHNVMYWYQQKSSQAPKLLFHYYDKDFNNEADTPDNFQSRRPNTSFCFLDIRSPGLGDTAMYLCATSMDGLGCFFGPGTRLTVL.

The chain is built from TRBV6-6 and TRBJ2-1, with TRBD2 matching over 15 bases. CDR3 length: 15 residues. The V and J ends lost 6 bases and 7 bases, in that order; junction bases with no gene match: 4. Germline CDR1 and CDR2: MNHNY and SVGAGI (reference sequence). The CDR3 loop reads CASSIGTSGGNEQFF. In DNA form, the CDR3 reads TGTGCCAGCAGCATAGGGACTAGCGGGGGGAATGAGCAGTTCTTC.

The V call is TRBV7-8, the J call TRBJ2-2; D unresolved. The CDR3 totals 13 residues. The ends were cut back, 5 bases at V and 4 bases at J, with 8 bases in the middle. The germline gives CDR1 SGHVS, CDR2 FQNEAQ. CDR3 nucleotides: TGTGCCAGCAGCCATTCCACCACCGGGGAGCTGTTTTTT. This codes for CASSHSTTGELFF.

Points on this clone: Within the sample, other DNA sequences also encode this same CDR3. The chain employs TRBV30 and TRBJ1-5; no definite D call. This CDR3 is 12 amino acids long. CDR1 is GTSNPN and CDR2 is SVGIG in the germline V gene (reference sequence). Trimming cost V 0 bases and J 6 bases, with 6 bases left between them. The CDR3 DNA is TGTGCCTGGAGTGTACAAGGTCAGCCCCAGCATTTT. This gives the protein CAWSVQGQPQHF.